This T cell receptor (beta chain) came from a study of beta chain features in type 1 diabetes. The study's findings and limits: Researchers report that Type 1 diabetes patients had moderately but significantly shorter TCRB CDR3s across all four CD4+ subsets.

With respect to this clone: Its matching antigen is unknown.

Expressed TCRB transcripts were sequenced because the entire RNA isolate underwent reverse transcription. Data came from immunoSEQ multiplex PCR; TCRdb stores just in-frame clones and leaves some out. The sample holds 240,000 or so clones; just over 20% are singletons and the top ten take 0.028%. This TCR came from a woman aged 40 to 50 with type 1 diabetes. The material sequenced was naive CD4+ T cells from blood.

In DNA form, the CDR3 reads TGTGCCAGCAGGTCCGGGAGGAGGGATGAGCAGTTCTTC. It translates to CASRSGRRDEQFF. This chain connects TRBV25-1 to TRBJ2-1, with TRBD2 matching over 7 bases. CDR1 is MGHDK and CDR2 is SYGVNS in the germline V gene. The V segment lost 6 bases and the J segment 8 bases; nucleotides outside the gene matches: 7. This CDR3 has 13 amino acids.